The 24 T cell receptor beta chains below were found in one sample sequenced in a study of beta chain features in type 1 diabetes. Sequencing targeted expressed TCRB transcripts, as all isolated RNA had been reverse transcribed. TCRdb's table, derived via immunoSEQ multiplex PCR, lists solely in-frame clones and lacks some. The profile shows approximately 84,000 clones, 25% to 35% of them singletons. Sequences were obtained from stem cell memory CD4+ T cells from blood. The receptors come from a woman aged 18-29 years in good health.

This clone showed up just a few times. The CDR3 DNA reads TGTGCCAGCAGCTCCCAACAGGGCGGGGAGCTGTTTTTT. It specifies CASSSQQGGELFF. V usage is TRBV7-3 and J usage is TRBJ2-2; a possible D gene is TRBD1 (6 bases). The CDR3 spans 13 residues. Germline CDR1 reads SGHTA; CDR2 reads FQGTGA. The V end lost 4 bases, the J end lost 7 bases, and 10 bases lay between the germline ends.

V gene TRBV5-6 combines with J gene TRBJ2-5; TRBD1 agrees at 7 bases. Germline CDR1 is SGHDT and CDR2 is YYEEEE. J gave up 4 bases and V 9 bases, and 15 bases lay outside the gene matches. This CDR3 contains 15 residues. The CDR3 is CATILQGENTETQYF. The CDR3, as DNA: TGTGCCACCATCCTCCAGGGGGAAAATACAGAGACCCAGTACTTC. The full variable domain, in which reference TRBV5-6 and TRBJ2-5 provide the parts outside the CDR3, is DAGVTQSPTHLIKTRGQQVTLRCSPKSGHDTVSWYQQALGQGPQFIFQYYEEEERQRGNFPDRFSGHQFPNYSSELNVNALLLGDSALYLCATILQGENTETQYFGPGTRLLVL.

The chain combines TRBV6-5 with TRBJ2-7; D remains unclear. Germline V gene sequence: CDR1 MNHEY, CDR2 SVGAGI. The CDR3 is 12 residues long. The V gene lost 6 bases and the J gene lost 0 bases, with 6 bases spanning the gap. CDR3 DNA sequence: TGTGCCAGCAGCCCGGGCTCCTACGAGCAGTACTTC. Translating it yields CASSPGSYEQYF.

The rearrangement joins TRBV5-1 to TRBJ1-1; D gene ambiguous. This CDR3 has 13 amino acids. Germline CDR1 and CDR2: SGHRS and YFSETQ. V lost 5 bases to trimming and J lost 1 base, with 9 bases between them. The CDR3 sequence: CASSSEGNTEAFF. In nucleotides, the CDR3 is TGCGCCAGCAGTTCTGAGGGGAACACTGAAGCTTTCTTT.

This rearrangement joins TRBV30 to TRBJ2-7; 8 bases are shared with TRBD1. The CDR3 sequence is 14 residues long. Trimming at V came to 3 bases and at J to 4 bases, leaving 8 bases not matched to a gene. Germline V gives CDR1 GTSNPN, CDR2 SVGIG (reference sequence). CDR3 DNA: TGTGCCTGGAGGTCAACCAGGGGGCCATACGAGCAGTACTTC. Translated: CAWRSTRGPYEQYF. The variable domain in full, completed from reference TRBV30 and TRBJ2-7, reads SQTIHQWPATLVQPVGSPLSLECTVEGTSNPNLYWYRQAAGRGLQLLFYSVGIGQISSEVPQNLSASRPQDRQFILSSKKLLLSDSGFYLCAWRSTRGPYEQYFGPGTRLTVT.

This clone was counted between two and nine times. J is TRBJ2-1 and V is TRBV25-1, with 11 bases that match TRBD2. The germline CDR1 and CDR2 sequences are MGHDK and SYGVNS. The length of the CDR3 is 17 residues. The V gene end was trimmed by 4 bases and the J gene end by 8 bases; junction bases not matched to a gene: 13. The CDR3 DNA reads as TGTGCCAGCAGTGGGGATACCTTCGGACTAGCGGGCTATGAGCAGTTCTTC. Amino acids: CASSGDTFGLAGYEQFF.

In this sample, this clone turned up a few times. This chain uses TRBV4-1 with TRBJ1-3; D remains unclear. V was pared by 8 bases and J by 4 bases, with 12 bases between. Germline loops: CDR1 MGHRA, CDR2 YSYEKL. The CDR3 loop spans 13 amino acids. CDR3 coding DNA: TGCGCCAGCTCAGAACAATTGGGAAACACCATATATTTT. It specifies CASSEQLGNTIYF.

CDR3 DNA sequence: TGTGCCAGCAGCCCCAGACAGGATCCCCGTATAAGCAATCAGCCCCAGCATTTT. Translation: CASSPRQDPRISNQPQHF. The V and J genes are TRBV27 and TRBJ1-5; perhaps TRBD1 as D (6 bases). This CDR3 has 18 residues. Germline CDR1 is MNHEY and CDR2 is SMNVEV (reference sequence). V was trimmed by 6 bases and J by 1 base, leaving 22 bases between them.

The chain carries TRBV5-1 and TRBJ1-2; 8 bases agree with TRBD1. Looked up from germline, CDR1 is SGHRS and CDR2 is YFSETQ. V trimming: 1 base; J trimming: 6 bases; junction bases outside the gene matches: 2. The CDR3 spans 13 residues. CDR3 sequence: CASSLQTGDGYTF. DNA of the CDR3: TGCGCCAGCAGCTTGCAGACAGGGGATGGCTACACCTTC.

In this sample, this clone turned up a few times. The chain couples TRBV7-9 to TRBJ2-2; D is unresolved. The V gene lost 1 base and the J gene lost 6 bases, with 9 bases spanning the gap. Germline-derived CDR1 and CDR2 are SEHNR and FQNEAQ (reference sequence). This CDR3 is built from 14 residues. The DNA of the CDR3 is TGTGCCAGCAGCTTAGGCGGCCACGCCGGGGAGCTGTTTTTT. Amino acids: CASSLGGHAGELFF.

Only a few counts were recorded for this clone. V gene TRBV5-1 combines with J gene TRBJ2-7; 8 bases map to TRBD2. V trimming: 0 bases; J trimming: 3 bases; junction bases outside the gene matches: 5. CDR1 is SGHRS, CDR2 YFSETQ, per germline. The CDR3 runs to 15 residues. The CDR3: CASSLDSGGYYEQYF. The CDR3 DNA follows: TGCGCCAGCAGCTTGGACAGCGGGGGTTACTACGAGCAGTACTTC. Together with reference TRBV5-1 and TRBJ2-7, the CDR3 gives the full variable domain: KAGVTQTPRYLIKTRGQQVTLSCSPISGHRSVSWYQQTPGQGLQFLFEYFSETQRNKGNFPGRFSGRQFSNSRSEMNVSTLELGDSALYLCASSLDSGGYYEQYFGPGTRLTVT.

V gene TRBV6-5 combines with J gene TRBJ2-3, with 15 bases matching TRBD2. The CDR3 runs 15 residues. The germline CDR1 and CDR2 sequences are MNHEY and SVGAGI. The V and J ends lost 5 bases and 5 bases, in that order; junction bases with no gene match: 2. CDR3 bases: TGTGCCAGCAGTAAGGGACTAGCGGGGGGAGATACGCAGTATTTT. Its translation is CASSKGLAGGDTQYF.

The rearrangement links TRBV7-2 to TRBJ2-3, with a weak D call TRBD2 (5 bases). The germline CDR1 and CDR2 sequences are SGHTA and FQGNSA. The V end lost 5 bases, the J end lost 1 base, and 16 bases lay between the germline ends. This CDR3 has 16 amino acids. The DNA for the CDR3 is TGTGCCAGCAGCCTCCCCAAAGGACTTCGCACAGATACGCAGTATTTT. Its protein is CASSLPKGLRTDTQYF.

This clone was observed a handful of times. V usage is TRBV14 and J usage is TRBJ1-1, with TRBD1 matching 7 bases. Germline values: CDR1 SGHDN, CDR2 FVKESK. This CDR3 spans 12 amino acids. Trimming took 4 bases from V and 12 from J; bases not matched to a gene: 8. CDR3 nucleotide sequence: TGTGCCAGCAGCCTTACAGGGGCCGGGACTTTCTTT. Its translation: CASSLTGAGTFF.

This clone was detected only a few times. The chain uses TRBV12-5 and TRBJ1-2; tentative D call: TRBD1 (6 bases). This CDR3 is built from 15 residues. Germline CDR1 is LGHNT and CDR2 is FRNRAP. Trimming stripped 6 bases from V and 7 bases from J, with 21 bases between. In DNA form, the CDR3 reads TGTGCTAGTGGGCCCCCTGAGGGGGAACCCAGTGGCTACACCTTC. This sequence encodes CASGPPEGEPSGYTF. The full variable domain, with the rest looked up from reference TRBV12-5 and TRBJ1-2, is DARVTQTPRHKVTEMGQEVTMRCQPILGHNTVFWYRQTMMQGLELLAYFRNRAPLDDSGMPKDRFSAEMPDATLATLKIQPSEPRDSAVYFCASGPPEGEPSGYTFGSGTRLTVV.

Only a few counts were recorded for this clone. The gene calls are TRBV4-1 and TRBJ2-1; D might be TRBD2 (5 bases). Germline CDR1 is MGHRA and CDR2 is YSYEKL. V shed 1 base and J shed 8 bases, with 6 bases lying between them. The CDR3 spans 12 residues. The CDR3 nucleotides are TGCGCCAGCAGCCAAGCGAGGGATGAGCAGTTCTTC. This codes for CASSQARDEQFF.

This clone was counted a few times. The chain is built from TRBV25-1 and TRBJ2-7; D is ambiguous. This CDR3 region has 14 residues. CDR1 MGHDK and CDR2 SYGVNS come from the germline V gene. Trimming took off 3 bases at V and 2 bases at J, with 11 bases between the two ends. CDR3 nucleotides: TGTGCCAGCAGTGATCAGGTAACCGCCTACGAGCAGTACTTC. Translating gives CASSDQVTAYEQYF.

The V call is TRBV18, the J call TRBJ1-3, with D hard to call. Germline V CDR1 and CDR2: KGHSH, LQKENI. V was clipped by 5 bases and J by 9 bases, with 17 bases between them. This CDR3 region has 14 residues. CDR3 region: CASSSTDTESTIYF. The CDR3 DNA reads as TGTGCCAGCTCATCGACCGACACGGAAAGCACCATATATTTT.

The CDR3 spells CASSPSYGRILTGNTIYF. The CDR3, as DNA: TGTGCCAGCTCACCATCTTACGGAAGAATACTAACTGGAAACACCATATATTTT. The V and J genes are TRBV18 and TRBJ1-3; the D is unclear. V dropped 2 bases and J dropped 2 bases, with 19 bases sitting between them. CDR1 is KGHSH, CDR2 LQKENI, per germline. The CDR3 is made up of 18 amino acids.

This clone showed up just a few times. This chain uses TRBV29-1 with TRBJ1-1; D not certain. Germline V lookup: CDR1 SQVTM, CDR2 ANQGSEA. This CDR3 has 12 amino acids. V lost 7 bases and J lost 1, with 10 bases in between. This chain's CDR3 is CSAGGPNTEAFF. CDR3 bases: TGCAGCGCAGGAGGTCCGAACACTGAAGCTTTCTTT.

This sequence joins TRBV11-1 and TRBJ2-1; TRBD1 matches 8 bases. This CDR3 has 15 amino acids. The germline gives CDR1 SGHAT, CDR2 FQDESV (reference sequence). After removal of 4 bases from V and 7 bases from J, the junction contained 9 bases not matched to a gene. The CDR3 loop is CASSSQGAIGNEQFF. CDR3 nucleotide sequence: TGTGCCAGCAGCTCCCAGGGGGCCATAGGAAATGAGCAGTTCTTC.

This clone was counted a few times. The chain combines TRBV19 with TRBJ2-1; a possible D gene is TRBD2 (6 bases). CDR1 LNHDA and CDR2 SQIVND come from the germline V gene (reference sequence). CDR3 length: 12 amino acids. V was shortened by 5 bases and J by 12 bases, with 14 bases between the two germline ends. The CDR3 sequence is CASSEFGGVQFF. CDR3 DNA sequence: TGTGCCAGTAGTGAGTTTGGCGGGGTGCAGTTCTTC.

The V and J genes are TRBV7-2 and TRBJ1-2; maybe TRBD1 (5 bases). V was trimmed by 5 bases and J by 9 bases, leaving 16 bases between them. Looked up from germline, CDR1 is SGHTA and CDR2 is FQGNSA. This CDR3 region has 13 residues. The CDR3 is CASSRGLLLSYTF. The CDR3 DNA reads as TGTGCCAGCAGCCGGGGACTGCTTTTGAGCTACACCTTC.

This clone was seen more than once but under ten times. The chain uses TRBV5-1 and TRBJ1-1, with 7 positions matching TRBD1. This CDR3 comprises 15 residues. Trimming removed 3 bases from V and 0 bases from J; junction bases left unmatched: 5. CDR1 SGHRS and CDR2 YFSETQ come from the germline V gene. The chain's CDR3 is CASSSTGTVNTEAFF. CDR3 DNA: TGCGCCAGCAGCTCTACCGGGACAGTGAACACTGAAGCTTTCTTT. Filled out from reference TRBV5-1 and TRBJ1-1, the complete variable domain reads KAGVTQTPRYLIKTRGQQVTLSCSPISGHRSVSWYQQTPGQGLQFLFEYFSETQRNKGNFPGRFSGRQFSNSRSEMNVSTLELGDSALYLCASSSTGTVNTEAFFGQGTRLTVV.